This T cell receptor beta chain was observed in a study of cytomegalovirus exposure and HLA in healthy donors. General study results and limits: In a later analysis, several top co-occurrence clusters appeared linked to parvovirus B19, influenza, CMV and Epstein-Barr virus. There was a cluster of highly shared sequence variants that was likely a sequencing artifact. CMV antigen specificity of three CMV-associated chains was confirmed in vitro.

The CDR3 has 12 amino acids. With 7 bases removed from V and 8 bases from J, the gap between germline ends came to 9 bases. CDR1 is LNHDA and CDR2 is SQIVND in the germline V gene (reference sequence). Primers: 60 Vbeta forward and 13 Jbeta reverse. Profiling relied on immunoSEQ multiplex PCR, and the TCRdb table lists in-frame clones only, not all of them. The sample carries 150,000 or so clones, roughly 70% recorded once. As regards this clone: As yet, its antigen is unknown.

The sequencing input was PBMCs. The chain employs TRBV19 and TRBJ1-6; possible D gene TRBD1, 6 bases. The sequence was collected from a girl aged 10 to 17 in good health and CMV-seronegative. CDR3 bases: TGTGCCAGTAACAGGGTTGATTCACCCCTCCACTTT. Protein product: CASNRVDSPLHF.